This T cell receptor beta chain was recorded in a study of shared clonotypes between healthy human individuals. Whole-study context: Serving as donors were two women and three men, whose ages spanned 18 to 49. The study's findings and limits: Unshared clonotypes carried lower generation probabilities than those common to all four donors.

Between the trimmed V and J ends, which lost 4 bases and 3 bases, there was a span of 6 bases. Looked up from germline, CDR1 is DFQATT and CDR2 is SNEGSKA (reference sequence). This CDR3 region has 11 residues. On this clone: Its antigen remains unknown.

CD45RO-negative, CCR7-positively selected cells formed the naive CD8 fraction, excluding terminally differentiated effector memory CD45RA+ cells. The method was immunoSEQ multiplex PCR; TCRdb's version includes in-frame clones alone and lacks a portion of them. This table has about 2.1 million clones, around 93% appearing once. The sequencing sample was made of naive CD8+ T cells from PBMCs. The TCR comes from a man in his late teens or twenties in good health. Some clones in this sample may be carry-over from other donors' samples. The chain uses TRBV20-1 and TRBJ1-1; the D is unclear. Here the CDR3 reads CSAIIHTEAFF. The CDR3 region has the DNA TGCAGTGCTATCATACACACTGAAGCTTTCTTT.